A selection of T cell receptor beta chains follows, all from one sample in a study of cytomegalovirus exposure and HLA in healthy donors. The protocol was immunoSEQ multiplex PCR, while the TCRdb copy is restricted to in-frame clones and leaves out a portion. The table records under 110,000 clones, around 75% of them present only once. Sequences were obtained from PBMCs. Source of these receptors: a man aged 45 to 65 in good health and CMV-seronegative. Both conserved end residues are part of each CDR3. D genes are given only for firm matches. Some rows have no size entry. The others give once, few or many, or a class for an expanded clone.

D	size	V	J	DNA	CDR3
.	once	TRBV7-2	TRBJ2-3	TGTGCCAGCGATATAGGGGAAAGCACAGATACGCAGTATTTT	CASDIGESTDTQYF
.	few	TRBV2	TRBJ2-7	TGTGCCAGCATCCGGTTGTCCGAGCAGTACTTC	CASIRLSEQYF
.	.	TRBV9	TRBJ2-1	TGTGCCAGCAGCACCCAGGGGTCTGGTAACAATGAGCAGTTCTTC	CASSTQGSGNNEQFF
.	.	TRBV2	TRBJ1-5	TGTGCCAGCGGGCGGGGGGATAATCAGCCCCAGCATTTT	CASGRGDNQPQHF
.	.	TRBV28	TRBJ1-5	TGTGCCAGCAGTTTAACACAGGGTTATAGCAATCAGCCCCAGCATTTT	CASSLTQGYSNQPQHF
.	.	TRBV19	TRBJ2-2	TGTGCCAGTAAGGCAGGGGCCCTTAGCACCGGGGAGCTGTTTTTT	CASKAGALSTGELFF
TRBD1	.	TRBV19	TRBJ2-5	TGTGCCAGTAGTATGGCGGACAGGGACCAAGAGACCCAGTACTTC	CASSMADRDQETQYF
.	.	TRBV11-2	TRBJ2-5	TGTGCCAGCAGCTTGTTGGGGCTAGAGACCCAGTACTTC	CASSLLGLETQYF
.	.	TRBV11-2	TRBJ1-1	TGTGCCAGCAGCTTAGTTTCTTCAACGAGTGAAGCTTTCTTT	CASSLVSSTSEAFF
TRBD1	.	TRBV11-3	TRBJ2-1	TGTGCCAGCAGCCCGAGAGGGGGCCTTAGCTCCTACAATGAGCAGTTCTTC	CASSPRGGLSSYNEQFF
.	.	TRBV19	TRBJ1-1	TGTGCCAGTAGTCCCATTCAGGCGTTAATGAACACTGAAGCTTTCTTT	CASSPIQALMNTEAFF
TRBD1	.	TRBV19	TRBJ1-6	TGTGCCAGTAAGGGGGCTCGGGGCCCGTCTTCACCCCTCCACTTT	CASKGARGPSSPLHF
TRBD1	.	TRBV30	TRBJ1-6	TGTGCCTGGACCCGACAGGGTGACTCACCCCTCCACTTT	CAWTRQGDSPLHF
.	few	TRBV7-9	TRBJ2-7	TGTGCCAGCAGCCCGGCTTTGCAGCGCTATACCTACGAGCAGTACTTC	CASSPALQRYTYEQYF
.	.	TRBV13	TRBJ1-2	TGTGCCAGCAGCTTAGGCCCGGGGGGGACGGGCTATGGCTACACCTTC	CASSLGPGGTGYGYTF
.	few	TRBV19	TRBJ1-4	TGTGCCAGTAACCGGGGGAGGAATGAAAAACTGTTTTTT	CASNRGRNEKLFF
.	.	TRBV5-6	TRBJ1-1	TGTGCCAGCAGCTTTGGGTCGAGCGGTACTGCGGAAGCTTTCTTT	CASSFGSSGTAEAFF
TRBD1	few	TRBV5-1	TRBJ1-1	TGCGCCAGCAGAGAGACAGGGAGGAACACTGAAGCTTTCTTT	CASRETGRNTEAFF
.	.	TRBV7-3	TRBJ2-3	TGTGCCAGCAGTCCACTAGAGGGCTATACGCAGTATTTT	CASSPLEGYTQYF
.	.	TRBV19	TRBJ2-1	TGTGCCAGTAGCTTAGGAGGGGATTACAATGAGCAGTTCTTC	CASSLGGDYNEQFF